These 12 T cell receptor beta chains share one sample of origin, sequenced in a study of blood T cell repertoires in COVID-19. Repertoires were generated with immunoSEQ multiplex PCR, while TCRdb's copy carries only in-frame clones and drops some. The sample lists under 200,000 clones, over 80% occurring once. Source material: peripheral blood. All receptors come from a woman aged 80 or over with active or convalescent COVID-19.

This chain joins TRBV7-2 and TRBJ1-1; no clear D. Germline-derived CDR1 and CDR2 are SGHTA and FQGNSA. This CDR3 has 13 residues. Trimming removed 4 bases at V and 0 bases at J, with 6 bases between. The CDR3 sequence: CASSYTLNTEAFF. The CDR3 DNA reads as TGTGCCAGCAGCTATACACTGAACACTGAAGCTTTCTTT.

This chain connects TRBV30 to TRBJ2-7; the match to TRBD1 covers 8 bases. The trim removed 8 bases at V and 2 bases at J, leaving 2 bases unmatched. The CDR3 is 11 amino acids. Germline V gene lookup returns CDR1 GTSNPN and CDR2 SVGIG (reference sequence). DNA of the CDR3: TGTGCCGTGGGACAGGCCTACGAGCAGTACTTC. Translated: CAVGQAYEQYF.

The chain recombines TRBV13 with TRBJ2-7, with 9 nucleotides matching TRBD2. V was clipped by 6 bases and J by 5 bases; unmatched bases: 8. There are 14 residues in the CDR3. The germline V gene encodes CDR1 PRHDT and CDR2 FYEKMQ (reference sequence). The CDR3 protein is CASRYSGGRHEQYF. In DNA form, the CDR3 reads TGTGCCAGCAGATATAGCGGGGGCCGGCACGAGCAGTACTTC.

The rearrangement links TRBV4-1 to TRBJ2-3; TRBD2 is a possible D gene (5 bases). The CDR3 is made up of 13 amino acids. V lost 0 bases and J lost 8, with 9 bases in between. Looked up from germline, CDR1 is MGHRA and CDR2 is YSYEKL. The CDR3 reads CASSQDTRGTQYF. The CDR3 bases are TGCGCCAGCAGCCAAGACACCCGGGGTACGCAGTATTTT.

The rearrangement links TRBV19 to TRBJ1-2; 9 bases map to TRBD1. Germline trimming cut 4 bases from V and 4 bases from J; bases unmatched to any gene: 10. The CDR3 extends over 16 amino acids. CDR1 LNHDA and CDR2 SQIVND come from the germline V gene (reference sequence). The CDR3 here is CASSSSGQGQLYGYTF. The CDR3, as DNA: TGTGCCAGTAGTAGTTCGGGACAGGGTCAGCTCTATGGCTACACCTTC. Full variable domain (outside the CDR3, taken from reference TRBV19 and TRBJ1-2): DGGITQSPKYLFRKEGQNVTLSCEQNLNHDAMYWYRQDPGQGLRLIYYSQIVNDFQKGDIAEGYSVSREKKESFPLTVTSAQKNPTAFYLCASSSSGQGQLYGYTFGSGTRLTVV.

This clone was seen more than once but under ten times. The chain uses TRBV5-1 and TRBJ1-1; 8 bases are a match to TRBD1. Unmatched junction bases numbered 9, after V lost 4 bases and J lost 1 base. The CDR3 is 16 amino acids. The germline gives CDR1 SGHRS, CDR2 YFSETQ. In DNA, the CDR3 is TGCGCCAGCAGCCCTATGACAGGGGTAGCGAACACTGAAGCTTTCTTT. This encodes CASSPMTGVANTEAFF.

The J gene is TRBJ2-3, the V gene TRBV11-2, with 8 positions matching TRBD2. Losses at the gene ends were 2 bases for V and 6 bases for J; bases not matched to a gene: 10. The CDR3 consists of 16 residues. CDR1 and CDR2 from the germline V gene are SGHAT and FQNNGV. The CDR3 protein is CASSLSPGLGGDTQYF. The CDR3 coding sequence is TGTGCCAGCAGCTTATCACCGGGACTAGGAGGTGATACGCAGTATTTT.

This clone was seen more than once but under ten times. The chain couples TRBV15 to TRBJ1-4, with D perhaps TRBD1 (6 bases). Germline V gene sequence: CDR1 LNHNV, CDR2 YYDKDF (reference sequence). V shed 7 bases and J shed 2 bases, with 11 bases lying between them. The CDR3 is made up of 14 amino acids. Here the CDR3 reads CATKGDWTNEKLFF. CDR3 sequence (DNA): TGTGCCACCAAGGGGGATTGGACTAATGAAAAACTGTTTTTT.

The table lists this clone with a few counts. The chain combines TRBV5-1 with TRBJ1-1, with 7 bases lining up with TRBD1. The CDR3 spans 14 residues. Trimming cost V 4 bases and J 1 base; bases outside gene matches: 4. CDR1 and CDR2 (germline): SGHRS, YFSETQ. The CDR3 loop reads CASSDRVGNTEAFF. In DNA form, the CDR3 reads TGCGCCAGCAGCGACAGGGTGGGGAACACTGAAGCTTTCTTT.

J is TRBJ1-5 and V is TRBV19; 7 bases are shared with TRBD1. The CDR3 contains 13 residues. With 5 bases clipped from V and 6 bases from J, the junction kept 4 bases outside the gene matches. Germline loops: CDR1 LNHDA, CDR2 SQIVND (reference sequence). The DNA for the CDR3 is TGTGCCAGTAGTTCCAACAGGGGTCAGCCCCAGCATTTT. This sequence encodes CASSSNRGQPQHF. The entire variable domain, with the rest obtained from reference TRBV19 and TRBJ1-5, is as follows: DGGITQSPKYLFRKEGQNVTLSCEQNLNHDAMYWYRQDPGQGLRLIYYSQIVNDFQKGDIAEGYSVSREKKESFPLTVTSAQKNPTAFYLCASSSNRGQPQHFGDGTRLSIL.

This clone was recorded a few times. The rearrangement links TRBV25-1 to TRBJ2-3; 10 positions agree with TRBD1. The germline CDR1 and CDR2 sequences are MGHDK and SYGVNS. The CDR3 is 15 residues long. V shed 4 bases and J 4 bases; nucleotides not matched to a gene: 5. CDR3 in amino acids: CASSVPGQGSDTQYF. The CDR3 DNA sequence: TGTGCCAGCAGTGTACCGGGACAGGGGTCAGATACGCAGTATTTT.

The rearrangement links TRBV3-1 (or the pseudogene TRBV3-2) to TRBJ2-3; TRBD1 matches 7 bases. This CDR3 is 13 amino acids long. From germline, CDR1 is LGHDT and CDR2 YNNKEL (reference sequence). V lost 7 bases, J lost 2 bases, and 3 bases stayed unmatched. As DNA, the CDR3 is TGTGCCAGCAAGGACAGGACCACAGATACGCAGTATTTT. Protein sequence: CASKDRTTDTQYF.